These 30 T cell receptor beta chains were sequenced from one sample in a study of technical replicates of blood from a handful of donors. TCRdb's table, derived via immunoSEQ multiplex PCR, lists solely in-frame clones and lacks some. This sample has tens of thousands of clones, with just under 95% found just once. The sequenced material came from PBMCs. Receptor source: a human donor in good health. Some clones in this sample may be carry-over from other donors' samples.

This chain connects TRBV11-3 to TRBJ2-3, with 9 bases that match TRBD2. CDR1 is SGHNT, CDR2 YENEEA, per germline. J gave up 4 bases and V 5 bases, and 13 bases lay outside the gene matches. The CDR3 length is 17 residues. The CDR3 DNA follows: TGTGCCAGCAGCAAATCGACTAGCGGACGTTATGCAGATACGCAGTATTTT. Encoded protein: CASSKSTSGRYADTQYF.

V gene TRBV7-2 combines with J gene TRBJ1-2; D is unclear. Germline loops: CDR1 SGHTA, CDR2 FQGNSA. V was shortened by 0 bases and J by 4 bases, with 9 bases between the two germline ends. CDR3 length: 14 amino acids. The CDR3 sequence: CASSLAGGRYGYTF. The CDR3 DNA follows: TGTGCCAGCAGCTTAGCGGGCGGGCGCTATGGCTACACCTTC. The variable domain in full, with the rest retrieved from reference TRBV7-2 and TRBJ1-2, is GAGVSQSPSNKVTEKGKDVELRCDPISGHTALYWYRQSLGQGLEFLIYFQGNSAPDKSGLPSDRFSAERTGGSVSTLTIQRTQQEDSAVYLCASSLAGGRYGYTFGSGTRLTVV.

The chain is built from TRBV2 and TRBJ1-2; no definite D call. The CDR3 spans 8 residues. Germline V CDR1 and CDR2: SNHLY, FYNNEI. Deletions cut 8 bases from V and 8 bases from J, with 3 bases between. The CDR3 sequence is CASRGYTF. The CDR3 bases are TGTGCCAGCCGGGGCTACACCTTC.

This chain links TRBV5-1 with TRBJ2-7, with 10 bases matching TRBD2. V dropped 0 bases and J dropped 7; count of bases not matched to a gene: 10. Germline V gene data show CDR1 as SGHRS and CDR2 as YFSETQ. The CDR3 runs to 16 residues. CDR3 DNA: TGCGCCAGCAGCTTGGCCGGGGCTAGCGGGAGTCGGGAGCAGTACTTC. Its protein product is CASSLAGASGSREQYF.

V is TRBV7-8 and J is TRBJ2-2; 7 bases match TRBD2. Trimming removed 2 bases from V and 0 bases from J; junction bases left unmatched: 3. Germline CDR1 is SGHVS and CDR2 is FQNEAQ. This CDR3 contains 16 residues. The CDR3: CASSLLAATNTGELFF. CDR3 in DNA: TGTGCCAGCAGCTTACTAGCGGCAACGAACACCGGGGAGCTGTTTTTT.

This clone came up a few times. The chain joins TRBV9 to TRBJ2-1; TRBD2 aligns across 7 bases. After removal of 3 bases from V and 5 bases from J, the junction contained 2 bases not matched to a gene. The CDR3 is made up of 13 amino acids. The germline V gene has CDR1 SGDLS and CDR2 YYNGEE. CDR3 region: CASSGTSDNEQFF. CDR3 DNA sequence: TGTGCCAGCAGCGGTACTAGCGACAATGAGCAGTTCTTC.

The V gene is TRBV4-3, the J gene TRBJ2-2, with 10 nucleotides matching TRBD2. The germline CDR1 and CDR2 sequences are LGHNA and YSLEER. Trimming took 0 bases from V and 5 from J; bases not matched to a gene: 9. The CDR3 has 18 residues. CDR3 protein: CASSQEAGAGGRTGELFF. The CDR3, as DNA: TGCGCCAGCAGCCAAGAGGCGGGAGCGGGGGGGCGTACCGGGGAGCTGTTTTTT.

This clone was observed once. The chain recombines TRBV11-2 with TRBJ1-1, with D tentatively TRBD1 (6 bases). Per the germline V gene, CDR1 is SGHAT and CDR2 is FQNNGV. The CDR3 length is 15 residues. The V gene lost 1 base and the J gene lost 4 bases, with 13 bases spanning the gap. The CDR3 DNA reads as TGTGCCAGCAGCTTAGTTGGGGGCGAGCGCACTGAAGCTTTCTTT. It codes for CASSLVGGERTEAFF.

The genes are TRBV19 and TRBJ2-1; D remains ambiguous. V was trimmed by 6 bases and J by 6 bases, leaving 9 bases between them. Germline CDR1 is LNHDA and CDR2 is SQIVND (reference sequence). The CDR3 length is 12 residues. The CDR3 DNA sequence: TGTGCCAGTAGCCATTTCCCCAATGAGCAGTTCTTC. It codes for CASSHFPNEQFF.

The gene calls are TRBV29-1 and TRBJ1-2; 12 bases line up with TRBD1. The CDR3 runs to 16 residues. Germline V CDR1 and CDR2: SQVTM, ANQGSEA. This CDR3 reads CNLEGTGGLFGYGYTF. For the CDR3, the DNA is TGCAACCTAGAGGGGACAGGGGGCCTCTTCGGATATGGCTACACCTTC.

The V gene is TRBV18, the J gene TRBJ2-7; TRBD1 might be the D (6 bases). CDR3 size: 13 residues. CDR1 is KGHSH and CDR2 is LQKENI in the germline V gene. V was shortened by 5 bases and J by 4 bases, with 12 bases between the two germline ends. The CDR3 loop is CASSVLQGYEQYF. The CDR3 nucleotides are TGTGCCAGCTCAGTATTACAGGGTTACGAGCAGTACTTC.

The CDR3 loop is CATREVVAGGYGQYF. The CDR3 coding sequence is TGTGCCACCCGAGAGGTAGTAGCGGGGGGTTATGGGCAGTACTTC. The chain links TRBV10-3 to TRBJ2-7; TRBD2 matches 10 bases. This CDR3 is built from 15 residues. Germline V gene sequence: CDR1 ENHRY, CDR2 SYGVKD. Unmatched junction bases numbered 18, after V lost 10 bases and J lost 9 bases.

The V gene is TRBV5-4, the J gene TRBJ1-2, with 7 bases identical to TRBD1. This CDR3 has 15 amino acids. V shed 0 bases and J 3 bases; nucleotides not matched to a gene: 5. From germline, CDR1 is SGHNT and CDR2 YYREEE (reference sequence). CDR3 nucleotide sequence: TGTGCCAGCAGCTTGGCCCGACAGGGTGACTATGGCTACACCTTC. Translating it yields CASSLARQGDYGYTF.

The chain recombines TRBV5-1 with TRBJ2-7; the D gene is possibly TRBD1 (6 bases). This CDR3 spans 12 amino acids. Trimming removed 5 bases at V and 6 bases at J, with 12 bases between. Per germline, CDR1 SGHRS and CDR2 YFSETQ. The CDR3 is CASRNDRFEQYF. DNA of the CDR3: TGCGCCAGCAGGAATGACAGGTTCGAGCAGTACTTC. The variable domain in full, with the rest retrieved from reference TRBV5-1 and TRBJ2-7, is KAGVTQTPRYLIKTRGQQVTLSCSPISGHRSVSWYQQTPGQGLQFLFEYFSETQRNKGNFPGRFSGRQFSNSRSEMNVSTLELGDSALYLCASRNDRFEQYFGPGTRLTVT.

This chain joins TRBV5-4 and TRBJ2-3, with 9 bases identical to TRBD1. Trimming took 6 bases from V and 4 from J; bases not matched to a gene: 9. Germline CDR1 reads SGHNT; CDR2 reads YYREEE (reference sequence). The CDR3 spans 15 residues. The CDR3 loop reads CASTDPGQGPDTQYF. CDR3 nucleotide sequence: TGTGCCAGCACCGATCCGGGACAGGGACCAGATACGCAGTATTTT.

The chain combines TRBV13 with TRBJ2-5; no reliable D call. The CDR3 is 15 residues long. CDR1 and CDR2 (germline): PRHDT, FYEKMQ (reference sequence). V was pared by 2 bases and J by 2 bases, with 12 bases between. CDR3 residues: CASSLLKGEQETQYF. CDR3 bases: TGTGCCAGCAGCTTATTGAAAGGAGAGCAAGAGACCCAGTACTTC.

V and J are TRBV5-4 and TRBJ2-7, with 9 bases identical to TRBD1. Trimming at V came to 4 bases and at J to 5 bases, leaving 10 bases not matched to a gene. Per germline, CDR1 SGHNT and CDR2 YYREEE (reference sequence). This CDR3 comprises 15 residues. CDR3 sequence: CASSRETGGFNEQYF. In DNA form, the CDR3 reads TGTGCCAGCAGCAGGGAAACAGGGGGCTTCAACGAGCAGTACTTC.

The chain uses TRBV7-3 and TRBJ2-3, with 14 positions matching TRBD2. With 4 bases clipped from V and 6 bases from J, the junction kept 9 bases outside the gene matches. Germline CDR1 SGHTA, CDR2 FQGTGA. The CDR3 is 17 amino acids. CDR3 sequence: CASSSPPGTSGSDTQYF. As DNA, the CDR3 is TGTGCCAGCAGCTCTCCTCCTGGGACTAGCGGGAGTGATACGCAGTATTTT.

The chain couples TRBV7-3 to TRBJ1-1; D remains ambiguous. V gave up 3 bases and J gave up 0 bases, with 11 bases separating them. Germline CDR1 is SGHTA and CDR2 is FQGTGA. CDR3 length: 15 residues. CDR3 region: CASSLEGRVNTEAFF. The CDR3 DNA follows: TGTGCCAGCAGCTTGGAGGGCCGGGTGAACACTGAAGCTTTCTTT.

The chain has TRBV4-3 and TRBJ1-4, with 7 bases fitting TRBD1. The CDR3 sequence is 13 residues long. Germline V gene sequence: CDR1 LGHNA, CDR2 YSLEER. V lost 0 bases to trimming and J lost 10 bases; unmatched junction nucleotides: 2. CDR3 DNA: TGCGCCAGCAGCCAAGAGGGGACAGTAAAACTGTTTTTT. It codes for CASSQEGTVKLFF.

The J gene is TRBJ2-7, the V gene TRBV5-1; TRBD2 aligns across 9 bases. This CDR3 region has 14 residues. Per germline, CDR1 SGHRS and CDR2 YFSETQ. Trimming removed 4 bases from V and 2 bases from J; junction bases left unmatched: 4. The CDR3 nucleotides are TGCGCCAGCAGCCCAGCGGGGGGCACCTACGAGCAGTACTTC. As protein: CASSPAGGTYEQYF.

V is TRBV18 and J is TRBJ1-2, with D possibly TRBD1 on 6 matching bases. The CDR3 consists of 14 residues. Trimming left V 2 bases short and J 2 bases short, with 9 bases between. Germline V gives CDR1 KGHSH, CDR2 LQKENI. In DNA, the CDR3 is TGTGCCAGCTCACCAGGACAGACCAACTATGGCTACACCTTC. This encodes CASSPGQTNYGYTF.

The chain employs TRBV7-6 and TRBJ2-1; D remains ambiguous. Trimming removed 5 bases at V and 0 bases at J, with 14 bases between. Per the germline V gene, CDR1 is SGHVS and CDR2 is FNYEAQ. The CDR3 covers 16 residues. The CDR3 bases are TGTGCCAGCAGCCCGTTTGGTCCCGGCTCCTACAATGAGCAGTTCTTC. Its protein is CASSPFGPGSYNEQFF. The variable domain in full, with the rest retrieved from reference TRBV7-6 and TRBJ2-1, is GAGVSQSPRYKVTKRGQDVALRCDPISGHVSLYWYRQALGQGPEFLTYFNYEAQQDKSGLPNDRFSAERPEGSISTLTIQRTEQRDSAMYRCASSPFGPGSYNEQFFGPGTRLTVL.

The chain carries TRBV7-2 and TRBJ2-3, with TRBD2 matching 9 bases. Germline V lookup: CDR1 SGHTA, CDR2 FQGNSA. CDR3 length: 16 residues. V was pared by 5 bases and J by 2 bases, with 8 bases of the junction left unmatched. CDR3 nucleotide sequence: TGTGCCAGCAGCGCCGGGACTAGCAAATCCACAGATACGCAGTATTTT. The encoded protein is CASSAGTSKSTDTQYF.

This chain links TRBV5-4 with TRBJ2-2; D might be TRBD2 (6 bases). The CDR3 has 17 amino acids. CDR1 is SGHNT and CDR2 is YYREEE in the germline V gene (reference sequence). V gave up 0 bases and J gave up 1 base, with 13 bases separating them. Here the CDR3 DNA reads TGTGCCAGCAGCTTGGGCGGACTATTACAGAACACCGGGGAGCTGTTTTTT. Its protein is CASSLGGLLQNTGELFF.

This clone appeared once. This chain links TRBV20-1 with TRBJ2-7; tentatively, D is TRBD1 (5 bases). V lost 3 bases and J 5 bases, leaving 8 bases between the germline ends. The CDR3 contains 11 residues. CDR1 DFQATT and CDR2 SNEGSKA come from the germline V gene (reference sequence). The CDR3 sequence: CSASVGHEQYF. Here the CDR3 DNA reads TGCAGTGCTAGTGTGGGGCACGAGCAGTACTTC.

As for this clone: The same CDR3 arises from other DNA sequences in this sample as well. J is TRBJ2-5 and V is TRBV18; possible D gene TRBD1, 6 bases. The CDR3 covers 15 residues. Deletions cut 1 base from V and 0 bases from J, with 9 bases between. Germline V gives CDR1 KGHSH, CDR2 LQKENI. The CDR3 here is CASSPRQGNQETQYF. DNA for the CDR3: TGTGCCAGCTCACCACGGCAGGGGAACCAAGAGACCCAGTACTTC.

The CDR3 coding sequence is TGCGCCAGCAGCCAAGGGGACAGAATTTACGAGCAGTACTTC. It specifies CASSQGDRIYEQYF. The genes are TRBV4-3 and TRBJ2-7; 7 positions match TRBD1. CDR1 is LGHNA and CDR2 is YSLEER in the germline V gene. The CDR3 is 14 amino acids. Trimming cost V 1 base and J 4 bases; bases outside gene matches: 4.

J is TRBJ1-2 and V is TRBV7-2, with 7 bases aligning to TRBD1. CDR1 and CDR2 from the germline V gene are SGHTA and FQGNSA. Germline trimming cut 7 bases from V and 4 bases from J; bases unmatched to any gene: 9. The CDR3 length is 14 residues. In nucleotides, the CDR3 is TGTGCCAGCACCGAACAGGGGCCATTCTATGGCTACACCTTC. Translation: CASTEQGPFYGYTF.

This clone was seen only once. This rearrangement joins TRBV30 to TRBJ1-1; D is unresolved. The CDR3 length is 12 residues. Germline V gives CDR1 GTSNPN, CDR2 SVGIG (reference sequence). V lost 1 base and J 3 bases, leaving 6 bases between the germline ends. The CDR3 here is CAWSASYTEAFF. The DNA of the CDR3 is TGTGCCTGGAGTGCCTCGTACACTGAAGCTTTCTTT.